These 27 T cell receptor beta chains were sequenced from one sample in a study of beta chain features in type 1 diabetes. What these receptors recognize is not known. The whole isolated RNA underwent reverse transcription, so sequencing captured expressed TCRB transcripts. Method: immunoSEQ multiplex PCR; TCRdb's copy keeps in-frame clones and lacks some. The data show about 650,000 clones, with approximately 13% seen just once and about 0.11% held by the top ten. Study-wide findings and caveats: The study found moderately but significantly shorter TCRB CDR3s in all four CD4+ subsets of Type 1 diabetes patients.

Material: naive CD4+ T cells from blood. Every receptor here comes from a man under 40 with type 1 diabetes.

The chain links TRBV7-2 to TRBJ1-1, with TRBD1 matching 10 bases. CDR3 length: 16 amino acids. Germline values: CDR1 SGHTA, CDR2 FQGNSA. Trimming took 6 bases from V and 1 from J; bases not matched to a gene: 8. The DNA for the CDR3 is TGTGCCAGCAGACCCAGACAGGGGGCTGGGAACACTGAAGCTTTCTTT. This translates into CASRPRQGAGNTEAFF.

The chain carries TRBV9 and TRBJ1-1, with TRBD1 as a possible D gene (6 bases). The CDR3 runs 17 residues. V was pared by 0 bases and J by 2 bases, with 17 bases between. Germline CDR1 and CDR2: SGDLS and YYNGEE. This chain's CDR3 is CASSVGSTTGDNTEAFF. In nucleotides, the CDR3 is TGTGCCAGCAGCGTAGGGAGTACGACAGGAGATAACACTGAAGCTTTCTTT.

CDR3 nucleotides: TGCGCCAGCAACCCCAGTGCGGGGGGGCAGGAGACCCAGTACTTC. This codes for CASNPSAGGQETQYF. The rearrangement uses TRBV10-2 and TRBJ2-5, with 9 bases identical to TRBD2. The CDR3 has 15 amino acids. The germline V gene has CDR1 WSHSY and CDR2 SAAADI. Trimming removed 7 bases from V and 5 bases from J; junction bases left unmatched: 11.

This clone was detected a few times. The V call is TRBV5-1, the J call TRBJ2-3; D gene unclear. CDR3 length: 11 residues. Between the trimmed V and J ends, which lost 5 bases and 4 bases, there was a span of 5 bases. CDR1 and CDR2 from the germline V gene are SGHRS and YFSETQ. CDR3 sequence reads: CASRESDTQYF. The CDR3 coding sequence is TGCGCCAGCAGGGAGTCAGATACGCAGTATTTT. The full variable domain, completed using reference TRBV5-1 and TRBJ2-3, is KAGVTQTPRYLIKTRGQQVTLSCSPISGHRSVSWYQQTPGQGLQFLFEYFSETQRNKGNFPGRFSGRQFSNSRSEMNVSTLELGDSALYLCASRESDTQYFGPGTRLTVL.

The V and J genes are TRBV4-2 and TRBJ1-5; D is unclear. The V end was cut by 1 base, the J end by 2 bases, with 9 bases between. There are 15 residues in the CDR3. Germline-derived CDR1 and CDR2 are LGHNA and YNFKEQ. The CDR3 reads CASSQGARGNQPQHF. CDR3 nucleotides: TGTGCCAGCAGCCAAGGGGCTCGGGGCAATCAGCCCCAGCATTTT.

This clone occurred many times. This rearrangement joins TRBV11-2 to TRBJ2-2; 8 bases align to TRBD2. The germline V gene encodes CDR1 SGHAT and CDR2 FQNNGV. This CDR3 is built from 15 residues. The trim removed 5 bases at V and 1 base at J, leaving 3 bases unmatched. The CDR3 is CASSPLAVNTGELFF. As DNA, the CDR3 is TGTGCCAGCAGCCCACTAGCGGTGAACACCGGGGAGCTGTTTTTT.

The chain uses TRBV10-3 and TRBJ1-2; D might be TRBD1 (5 bases). The length of the CDR3 is 13 residues. Germline V gene sequence: CDR1 ENHRY, CDR2 SYGVKD. The V end was cut by 3 bases, the J end by 3 bases, with 8 bases between. In DNA, the CDR3 is TGTGCCATCAGTGAAGTAGGGGACTATGGCTACACCTTC. Residues: CAISEVGDYGYTF.

A few counts support this clone. The chain employs TRBV13 and TRBJ2-2; D unresolved. The CDR3 loop spans 15 amino acids. V dropped 6 bases and J dropped 1 base, with 12 bases sitting between them. Germline CDR1 PRHDT, CDR2 FYEKMQ (reference sequence). CDR3 in DNA: TGTGCCAGCAGATATCGCCCCCTGAACACCGGGGAGCTGTTTTTT. Its protein product is CASRYRPLNTGELFF.

The CDR3 reads CASRDRTTGYTF. DNA of the CDR3: TGTGCCAGCAGGGACCGAACGACTGGCTACACCTTC. The genes are TRBV2 and TRBJ1-2; D uncertain. With 6 bases removed from V and 7 bases from J, the gap between germline ends came to 12 bases. CDR1 and CDR2 (germline): SNHLY, FYNNEI. The CDR3 runs to 12 residues.

This chain joins TRBV5-1 and TRBJ2-5, with 7 bases identical to TRBD2. The V gene's germline CDR1 is SGHRS and CDR2 YFSETQ. The CDR3 is 15 residues long. V lost 2 bases and J lost 2; bases outside the gene matches: 6. CDR3 amino acids: CASSFVASGQETQYF. DNA for the CDR3: TGCGCCAGCAGCTTCGTTGCTAGCGGACAAGAGACCCAGTACTTC.

This clone was seen a handful of times. The V and J genes are TRBV19 and TRBJ2-7; a weak D match, TRBD1 (6 bases). The length of the CDR3 is 13 residues. From germline, CDR1 is LNHDA and CDR2 SQIVND (reference sequence). Trimming cost V 4 bases and J 4 bases, with 11 bases left between them. The CDR3 sequence is CASSTQQGYEQYF. CDR3 nucleotide sequence: TGTGCCAGTAGTACACAACAGGGATACGAGCAGTACTTC.

This rearrangement joins TRBV9 to TRBJ2-2, with a possible D match to TRBD2 (6 bases). Trimming shortened V by 5 bases and J by 3 bases, and 14 bases separated the two germline ends. The CDR3 is made up of 15 amino acids. Germline V gives CDR1 SGDLS, CDR2 YYNGEE. Here the CDR3 DNA reads TGTGCCAGCAGTACCGGGACTTTAGACACCGGGGAGCTGTTTTTT. It specifies CASSTGTLDTGELFF.

The gene calls are TRBV4-3 and TRBJ1-1, with D hard to call. This CDR3 has 15 residues. Trimming took 4 bases from V and 0 from J, leaving 12 bases between them. Per the germline V gene, CDR1 is LGHNA and CDR2 is YSLEER. CDR3 bases: TGCGCCAGCAGCCTTGGTCCGGGATTGAACACTGAAGCTTTCTTT. It encodes CASSLGPGLNTEAFF.

J is TRBJ2-7 and V is TRBV28, with D hard to call. With 10 bases removed from V and 7 bases from J, the gap between germline ends came to 17 bases. The CDR3 contains 12 residues. Germline V lookup: CDR1 MDHEN, CDR2 SYDVKM. In DNA, the CDR3 is TGTGCCACCTACGACCGAAGGTGGGAGCAGTACTTC. Protein sequence: CATYDRRWEQYF. The full variable domain, completed using reference TRBV28 and TRBJ2-7, is DVKVTQSSRYLVKRTGEKVFLECVQDMDHENMFWYRQDPGLGLRLIYFSYDVKMKEKGDIPEGYSVSREKKERFSLILESASTNQTSMYLCATYDRRWEQYFGPGTRLTVT.

This clone has a handful of counts. V usage is TRBV7-2 and J usage is TRBJ2-3; TRBD1 matches 11 bases. CDR3 size: 15 residues. CDR1 is SGHTA, CDR2 FQGNSA, per germline. The J segment lost 6 bases and the V segment lost 5 bases, leaving 7 bases of the junction unmatched. The CDR3 nucleotides are TGTGCCAGCAGCCTCCGGACAGGGGGCTGGGATACGCAGTATTTT. It is translated as CASSLRTGGWDTQYF.

This clone was detected only a few times. V usage is TRBV4-2 and J usage is TRBJ2-3; 9 bases align to TRBD1. The length of the CDR3 is 16 residues. Germline V lookup: CDR1 LGHNA, CDR2 YNFKEQ. V shed 5 bases and J 2 bases; nucleotides not matched to a gene: 8. The CDR3 loop is CASSLGQGRITDTQYF. DNA of the CDR3: TGTGCCAGCAGCTTGGGACAGGGAAGAATCACAGATACGCAGTATTTT.

The chain is built from TRBV7-2 and TRBJ2-1, with TRBD2 identical over 11 bases. Germline trimming cut 3 bases from V and 6 bases from J; bases unmatched to any gene: 4. The CDR3 consists of 15 residues. Germline loops: CDR1 SGHTA, CDR2 FQGNSA. The CDR3 bases are TGTGCCAGCAGCTTGTTGGGACTAGCGGCCAATGAGCAGTTCTTC. Its protein product is CASSLLGLAANEQFF.

This clone was counted only a few times. This rearrangement joins TRBV25-1 to TRBJ1-6; D uncertain. V lost 3 bases to trimming and J lost 6 bases, with 15 bases between them. The CDR3 contains 16 residues. The germline V gene has CDR1 MGHDK and CDR2 SYGVNS. The CDR3 nucleotides read TGTGCCAGCAGTGATCTGTCCGGGATCGGTAATTCACCCCTCCACTTT. This gives the protein CASSDLSGIGNSPLHF.

The CDR3 sequence: CSVVDQVGNTEAFF. CDR3 nucleotide sequence: TGCAGCGTTGTTGATCAGGTGGGGAACACTGAAGCTTTCTTT. This chain joins TRBV29-1 and TRBJ1-1, with D hard to call. In germline, CDR1 is SQVTM, CDR2 ANQGSEA. Trimming removed 4 bases at V and 1 base at J, with 13 bases between. The CDR3 spans 14 residues.

This clone was detected a few times. The chain is built from TRBV7-2 and TRBJ1-6; the D gene is possibly TRBD1 (6 bases). V lost 6 bases and J 5 bases, leaving 8 bases between the germline ends. Germline loops: CDR1 SGHTA, CDR2 FQGNSA. The CDR3 consists of 13 residues. CDR3 in amino acids: CASSRQDNSPLHF. The CDR3 DNA reads TGTGCCAGCAGTCGACAGGATAATTCACCCCTCCACTTT.

This clone was detected a few times. V and J are TRBV7-8 and TRBJ2-7, with unresolved D. V was cut by 4 bases and J by 0 bases, with 10 bases left in between. The CDR3 totals 14 residues. Germline CDR1 SGHVS, CDR2 FQNEAQ. The CDR3 here is CASSWQPSSYEQYF. CDR3 in DNA: TGTGCCAGCAGCTGGCAACCGAGCTCCTACGAGCAGTACTTC.

The V and J genes are TRBV11-2 and TRBJ1-6, with 12 bases matching TRBD1. The V gene end was trimmed by 5 bases and the J gene end by 10 bases; junction bases not matched to a gene: 3. The CDR3 spans 14 residues. The germline V gene has CDR1 SGHAT and CDR2 FQNNGV. DNA for the CDR3: TGTGCCAGCAGCCCCGGGACAGGGGGCTCACCCCTCCACTTT. It specifies CASSPGTGGSPLHF.

CDR3 sequence reads: CASSLETSGGPYNEQFF. The DNA for the CDR3 is TGTGCCAGCAGCTTAGAGACTAGCGGGGGACCATACAATGAGCAGTTCTTC. The genes are TRBV11-1 and TRBJ2-1; 12 bases match TRBD2. CDR1 and CDR2 (germline): SGHAT, FQDESV (reference sequence). The junction had 5 bases not matched to a gene; V was cut back by 1 base and J by 4 bases. This CDR3 spans 17 amino acids.

V and J are TRBV7-2 and TRBJ1-3; D is uncertain. The V and J ends lost 3 bases and 0 bases respectively, with 9 bases between them. Germline V gene data show CDR1 as SGHTA and CDR2 as FQGNSA. This CDR3 has 15 residues. CDR3 region: CASSLRLSSGNTIYF. CDR3 coding DNA: TGTGCCAGCAGCTTGAGGCTTAGCTCTGGAAACACCATATATTTT.

This clone appeared a few times. V and J are TRBV7-8 and TRBJ2-7, with D unclear. The germline CDR1 and CDR2 sequences are SGHVS and FQNEAQ. CDR3 length: 14 residues. V was pared by 5 bases and J by 2 bases, with 13 bases between. Here the CDR3 reads CASSPRRAAYEQYF. CDR3 nucleotides: TGTGCCAGCAGCCCCCGCCGGGCGGCCTACGAGCAGTACTTC.

This chain uses TRBV10-3 with TRBJ1-2, with 8 bases fitting TRBD1. Germline values: CDR1 ENHRY, CDR2 SYGVKD. J lost 5 bases, V lost 0 bases, and 2 bases had no gene match. This CDR3 has 14 amino acids. The CDR3 DNA reads as TGTGCCATCAGTGAGTCCAACAGGGGGTATGGCTACACCTTC. It encodes CAISESNRGYGYTF.

This clone was detected only a few times. V gene TRBV18 combines with J gene TRBJ2-1; TRBD2 matches 7 bases. This CDR3 is 16 amino acids long. V gave up 1 base and J gave up 3 bases; unmatched junction bases: 6. The germline V gene encodes CDR1 KGHSH and CDR2 LQKENI. The CDR3 loop reads CASSPRDGGFYNEQFF. The CDR3 DNA is TGTGCCAGCTCACCACGGGACGGGGGGTTCTACAATGAGCAGTTCTTC. The whole variable domain, filled in from reference TRBV18 and TRBJ2-1, reads NAGVMQNPRHLVRRRGQEARLRCSPMKGHSHVYWYRQLPEEGLKFMVYLQKENIIDESGMPKERFSAEFPKEGPSILRIQQVVRGDSAAYFCASSPRDGGFYNEQFFGPGTRLTVL.